This record looks at one T cell receptor beta chain sequence and its context. What it binds is unknown. This entry is derived from a study of cytomegalovirus exposure and HLA in healthy donors. Study outcomes and limitations: About 150 TCR beta chains were listed as cytomegalovirus-associated. A classifier reportedly called cytomegalovirus status with high sensitivity and specificity. About 87% or about 30% of the time was how often most TCR beta V segments were productive, according to an earlier analysis.

PCR employed 60 Vbeta and 13 Jbeta primers. Clones were read by immunoSEQ multiplex PCR, and TCRdb kept only the in-frame ones, dropping some. In all, the sample yields over 100,000 clones. The germline CDR1 and CDR2 sequences are SGDLS and YYNGEE. Deletions cut 3 bases from V and 2 bases from J, with 5 bases between. The CDR3 totals 12 residues. The source is a man aged 18-30 years in good health and CMV-seronegative. The V call is TRBV9, the J call TRBJ1-2; D unclear. The sequencing sample was made of PBMCs. CDR3 coding DNA: TGTGCCAGCAGCGGTATAAACTATGGCTACACCTTC. Its translation is CASSGINYGYTF.